Below, 30 T cell receptor beta chains from the same sample are listed, as sequenced in a study of blood T cell repertoires in COVID-19. Here immunoSEQ multiplex PCR was the method, and the copy in TCRdb shows in-frame clones only, minus some. This table has some 350,000 clones, about 93% appearing once. Sequencing was done on a sample of peripheral blood. All receptors come from a woman between 18 and 29 years old who had recovered from COVID-19.

The CDR3 loop is CASSRNWGANYGYTF. Here the CDR3 DNA reads TGCGCCAGCAGCCGGAATTGGGGAGCCAACTATGGCTACACCTTC. The chain recombines TRBV4-3 with TRBJ1-2; D call uncertain. This CDR3 has 15 residues. V was trimmed by 4 bases and J by 2 bases, leaving 14 bases between them. The germline CDR1 and CDR2 sequences are LGHNA and YSLEER.

The genes are TRBV5-4 and TRBJ2-7; TRBD2 aligns across 8 bases. CDR3 length equals 16 residues. CDR1 is SGHNT and CDR2 is YYREEE in the germline V gene (reference sequence). After removal of 0 bases from V and 9 bases from J, the junction contained 14 bases not matched to a gene. Written as DNA, the CDR3 is TGTGCCAGCAGCTTGGGGGCTAGCGGGCACCTACGATGGCAGTACGTC. Residues: CASSLGASGHLRWQYV.

The chain combines TRBV19 with TRBJ1-1; unclear D gene. From germline, CDR1 is LNHDA and CDR2 SQIVND (reference sequence). CDR3 length: 14 residues. V lost 3 bases, J lost 0 bases, and 8 bases lay in between. The CDR3 is CASSINQVNTEAFF. The CDR3 nucleotides are TGTGCCAGTAGTATCAATCAGGTGAACACTGAAGCTTTCTTT.

This chain uses TRBV7-9 with TRBJ2-1, with D perhaps TRBD1 (6 bases). CDR1 and CDR2 from the germline V gene are SEHNR and FQNEAQ (reference sequence). V lost 6 bases, J lost 7 bases, and 13 bases lay in between. This CDR3 spans 13 amino acids. The DNA for the CDR3 is TGTGCCAGCAGTGCCAGGGGCCTAAATGAGCAGTTCTTC. The encoded protein is CASSARGLNEQFF.

The rearrangement links TRBV19 to TRBJ2-1, with TRBD2 as a possible D gene (6 bases). Trimming took off 3 bases at V and 9 bases at J, with 12 bases between the two ends. Germline CDR1 and CDR2: LNHDA and SQIVND (reference sequence). CDR3 length: 13 amino acids. The CDR3 is CASSMVGGSEQFF. Written as DNA, the CDR3 is TGTGCCAGTAGTATGGTTGGAGGGAGTGAGCAGTTCTTC.

The chain recombines TRBV7-9 with TRBJ1-3; 9 bases align to TRBD1. The CDR3 has 15 residues. In germline, CDR1 is SEHNR, CDR2 FQNEAQ (reference sequence). V dropped 3 bases and J dropped 5; count of bases not matched to a gene: 5. The CDR3 DNA follows: TGTGCCAGCAGCTTCGCGACAGGGGGGAGAAACACCATATATTTT. It translates to CASSFATGGRNTIYF.

The chain employs TRBV7-9 and TRBJ2-5, with TRBD1 identical over 9 bases. The germline V gene has CDR1 SEHNR and CDR2 FQNEAQ (reference sequence). CDR3 length equals 17 residues. Germline trimming cut 5 bases from V and 0 bases from J; bases unmatched to any gene: 10. In nucleotides, the CDR3 is TGTGCCAGCAGCCGTACAGGGGGCCTCCGGTACCAAGAGACCCAGTACTTC. It translates to CASSRTGGLRYQETQYF.

J is TRBJ2-1 and V is TRBV4-1, with TRBD2 identical over 8 bases. The CDR3 sequence is 17 residues long. With V trimmed by 0 bases and J by 7 bases, 11 bases remained unmatched. CDR1 is MGHRA and CDR2 is YSYEKL in the germline V gene. The CDR3 DNA sequence: TGCGCCAGCAGCCAAGACGGGGGAGGCCCGGGGGGGAATGAGCAGTTCTTC. Residues: CASSQDGGGPGGNEQFF.

The chain joins TRBV5-1 to TRBJ2-5; 7 bases match TRBD1. CDR1 SGHRS and CDR2 YFSETQ come from the germline V gene. The CDR3 has 17 residues. J lost 2 bases, V lost 2 bases, and 12 bases had no gene match. The CDR3 nucleotides are TGCGCCAGCAGCTTTTTCTCCAAGTCACAGGGGCAAGAGACCCAGTACTTC. It specifies CASSFFSKSQGQETQYF.

The chain uses TRBV14 and TRBJ2-5; 10 bases are shared with TRBD2. CDR3 length: 14 residues. The V segment lost 5 bases and the J segment 5 bases; nucleotides outside the gene matches: 5. Germline V gives CDR1 SGHDN, CDR2 FVKESK. The CDR3 DNA reads as TGTGCCAGCAGCAAGCGGGAGGGATGGGAGACCCAGTACTTC. Amino acids: CASSKREGWETQYF.

The table lists this clone with a few counts. The chain carries TRBV6-2 or TRBV6-3 and TRBJ2-5; the D is unclear. Trimming removed 6 bases from V and 4 bases from J, with 15 bases in between. This CDR3 is 14 amino acids long. Germline CDR1 and CDR2: MNHEY and SVGEGT. CDR3 sequence reads: CASSHFLSVETQYF. The CDR3 DNA sequence: TGTGCCAGCAGCCACTTCCTTTCCGTAGAGACCCAGTACTTC.

This chain uses TRBV24-1 with TRBJ2-1, with 10 bases that match TRBD1. The trim removed 5 bases at V and 8 bases at J, leaving 8 bases unmatched. The V gene's germline CDR1 is KGHDR and CDR2 SFDVKD. This CDR3 is 15 amino acids long. The CDR3 loop is CATSVEGTGEDEQFF. The DNA for the CDR3 is TGTGCCACCAGTGTCGAGGGGACAGGGGAGGATGAGCAGTTCTTC.

This clone occurred a few times. This chain joins TRBV6-5 and TRBJ1-2; 7 nucleotides align to TRBD1. The V and J ends lost 5 bases and 5 bases, in that order; junction bases with no gene match: 11. This CDR3 region has 15 residues. Per the germline V gene, CDR1 is MNHEY and CDR2 is SVGAGI. CDR3: CASSQSQGETYGYTF. The CDR3, as DNA: TGTGCCAGCAGTCAATCTCAGGGGGAGACGTATGGCTACACCTTC.

Turning to this clone: Additional DNA sequences in this sample encode the identical CDR3. This chain connects TRBV7-2 to TRBJ1-1; D gene unclear. Trimming removed 1 base at V and 3 bases at J, with 6 bases between. CDR3 length equals 13 residues. Germline-derived CDR1 and CDR2 are SGHTA and FQGNSA. The DNA for the CDR3 is TGTGCCAGCAGCTTAGTGAGGGACACTGAAGCTTTCTTT. Encoded protein: CASSLVRDTEAFF.

J is TRBJ2-5 and V is TRBV20-1; a weak D match, TRBD2 (6 bases). The germline V and J ends were trimmed by 6 bases and 4 bases, with 9 bases remaining between them. The CDR3 loop spans 11 amino acids. Germline V gene data show CDR1 as DFQATT and CDR2 as SNEGSKA (reference sequence). CDR3 sequence reads: CSAHGGETQYF. DNA of the CDR3: TGCAGTGCCCACGGGGGAGAGACCCAGTACTTC.

The rearrangement links TRBV6-5 to TRBJ2-5, with 10 positions matching TRBD1. This CDR3 comprises 14 residues. From germline, CDR1 is MNHEY and CDR2 SVGAGI. With 8 bases clipped from V and 5 bases from J, the junction kept 8 bases outside the gene matches. The CDR3 protein is CASANPGQGETQYF. CDR3 DNA: TGTGCCAGCGCAAACCCGGGACAGGGGGAGACCCAGTACTTC.

The table lists this clone with a count of one. The chain employs TRBV4-1 and TRBJ1-5; D is uncertain. Trimming took off 3 bases at V and 2 bases at J, with 11 bases between the two ends. The CDR3 length is 15 residues. Germline V gene data show CDR1 as MGHRA and CDR2 as YSYEKL. The CDR3 region has the DNA TGCGCCAGCAGCCATGGTAGAGGCGGCAATCAGCCCCAGCATTTT. Protein sequence: CASSHGRGGNQPQHF.

The chain uses TRBV7-9 and TRBJ2-4; tentative D call: TRBD1 (6 bases). Germline CDR1 is SEHNR and CDR2 is FQNEAQ (reference sequence). The CDR3 is 15 amino acids. Trimming left V 3 bases short and J 3 bases short, with 12 bases between. CDR3 residues: CASSLQGTYKNIQYF. The CDR3 bases are TGTGCCAGCAGCTTGCAGGGGACCTACAAAAACATTCAGTACTTC.

As for this clone: The missing conserved phenylalanine or tryptophan at the end of this CDR3 makes a read error likely. It is unclear where the CDR3 begins or ends on the DNA, so no DNA is shown, and the CDR3 is as TCRdb lists it. The chain recombines TRBV19 with TRBJ1-1; TRBD1, as called in the table, went unchecked against the DNA. Germline assignment: CDR1 LNHDA and CDR2 SQIVND (reference sequence). Inclusive of both ends, the CDR3 amounts to 13 amino acids. The CDR3 sequence is CASSIITGFGILV.

The V call is TRBV11-3, the J call TRBJ1-1; D gene uncertain. The V and J ends lost 4 bases and 3 bases respectively, with 6 bases between them. CDR3 length: 12 amino acids. The germline V gene has CDR1 SGHNT and CDR2 YENEEA. CDR3 loop: CASSSVDTEAFF. CDR3 bases: TGTGCCAGCAGCTCGGTTGACACTGAAGCTTTCTTT.

The gene calls are TRBV7-2 and TRBJ2-1; D perhaps matches TRBD2 (7 bases). From germline, CDR1 is SGHTA and CDR2 FQGNSA. V gave up 6 bases and J gave up 4 bases, with 19 bases separating them. The CDR3 sequence is 16 residues long. CDR3 coding DNA: TGTGCCAGCAGTTGGGGGGGCGGGAGCATGTACAATGAGCAGTTCTTC. This sequence encodes CASSWGGGSMYNEQFF.

A single count supports this clone. The chain employs TRBV7-2 and TRBJ2-5; D may be TRBD1 (6 bases). Deletions cut 5 bases from V and 7 bases from J, with 20 bases between. CDR1 SGHTA and CDR2 FQGNSA come from the germline V gene. This CDR3 comprises 15 residues. The CDR3 loop is CASSPRPGQPGTQYF. The CDR3 coding sequence is TGTGCCAGCAGCCCTCGGCCCGGACAGCCCGGGACCCAGTACTTC.

As concerns this clone: At one boundary the junction diverges from the germline segment, which might be a read error. J is TRBJ2-1 and V is TRBV7-9, with 7 bases matching TRBD2. This CDR3 spans 17 amino acids. Germline CDR1 is SEHNR and CDR2 is FQNEAQ (reference sequence). The CDR3 DNA follows: TGTGCCAGCAGTTTAGAACGAGCGGGAAGGTCCTACAATGAGCAGTTCTTC. It codes for CASSLERAGRSYNEQFF.

The chain carries TRBV6-2 or TRBV6-3 and TRBJ2-1; D might be TRBD2 (6 bases). Trimming took off 7 bases at V and 3 bases at J, with 16 bases between the two ends. Germline loops: CDR1 MNHEY, CDR2 SVGEGT. This CDR3 has 15 amino acids. The CDR3 bases are TGTGCCAGCACCCCCTTGGGGGGTAGCTACAATGAGCAGTTCTTC. Protein sequence: CASTPLGGSYNEQFF.

This chain uses TRBV29-1 with TRBJ1-2; the D gene is possibly TRBD1 (6 bases). From germline, CDR1 is SQVTM and CDR2 ANQGSEA. The CDR3 length is 15 residues. Between the trimmed V and J ends, which lost 2 bases and 0 bases, there was a span of 13 bases. The chain's CDR3 is CSVELGGAANYGYTF. The CDR3 bases are TGCAGCGTTGAACTTGGGGGGGCTGCTAACTATGGCTACACCTTC.

The V gene is TRBV29-1, the J gene TRBJ1-1; weak D call: TRBD1 (5 bases). The CDR3 runs 15 residues. Germline CDR1 and CDR2: SQVTM and ANQGSEA. Deletions cut 6 bases from V and 1 base from J, with 18 bases between. As DNA, the CDR3 is TGCAGCGTGGATCCAGGGAGGATGACGAACACTGAAGCTTTCTTT. The encoded protein is CSVDPGRMTNTEAFF.

This chain joins TRBV18 and TRBJ1-1, with D perhaps TRBD1 (5 bases). The germline CDR1 and CDR2 sequences are KGHSH and LQKENI. The CDR3 spans 14 residues. V dropped 3 bases and J dropped 3 bases, with 11 bases sitting between them. The CDR3: CASSPGGWDTEAFF. The DNA for the CDR3 is TGTGCCAGCTCACCGGGGGGATGGGACACTGAAGCTTTCTTT. Supplemented by reference TRBV18 and TRBJ1-1, the full variable domain reads NAGVMQNPRHLVRRRGQEARLRCSPMKGHSHVYWYRQLPEEGLKFMVYLQKENIIDESGMPKERFSAEFPKEGPSILRIQQVVRGDSAAYFCASSPGGWDTEAFFGQGTRLTVV.

V gene TRBV4-3 combines with J gene TRBJ2-3; TRBD1 matches 9 bases. The junction had 4 bases not matched to a gene; V was cut back by 4 bases and J by 5 bases. This CDR3 has 14 residues. Germline assignment: CDR1 LGHNA and CDR2 YSLEER. CDR3 in DNA: TGCGCCAGCAGCCCGGGACAGGGTGGAGATACGCAGTATTTT. This codes for CASSPGQGGDTQYF.

The chain has TRBV4-3 and TRBJ2-7, with a tentative D call TRBD2 (6 bases). The CDR3 covers 16 residues. From germline, CDR1 is LGHNA and CDR2 YSLEER. With 0 bases removed from V and 4 bases from J, the gap between germline ends came to 16 bases. CDR3 sequence reads: CASSQDGGPRVYEQYV. The CDR3 coding sequence is TGCGCCAGCAGCCAAGACGGGGGACCCCGGGTTTACGAGCAGTACGTC.

Details on this clone: In the same sample, other DNA sequences code for this CDR3. This chain connects TRBV12-3 or TRBV12-4 to TRBJ1-2; weak D call: TRBD1 (5 bases). Trimming removed 1 base at V and 4 bases at J, with 7 bases between. This CDR3 contains 13 residues. The CDR3 protein is CASSLGQGYGYTF. For the CDR3, the DNA is TGTGCCAGCAGTTTAGGGCAGGGCTATGGCTACACCTTC.